Shown below are 20 T cell receptor beta chains from a single sample sequenced in a study of regulatory T cells in long-lasting Graves disease. Assembly of TCR beta libraries relied on iRepertoire HTBI primers together with Arm-PCR of CDR3 regions. Via MiXCR, TCRdb re-called the multiplex PCR reads, giving one row per CDR3 protein. The table lists under 300,000 distinct CDR3 sequences, around 20% of them singletons. Documented time point: newly diagnosed GD, antithyroid drugs for less than 3 months. Construction of the TCR library relied on RNA isolated from PBMCs. The starting material was peripheral blood mononuclear cells (PBMCs), obtained at new diagnosis, from a patient treated with antithyroid drugs. The origin of the receptors is a female donor with Graves disease.

Here the CDR3 reads CASSATRGPINYGYTF. The CDR3 DNA reads as TGTGCCAGCAGCGCCACAAGGGGGCCTATTAACTATGGCTACACCTTC. This rearrangement joins TRBV9 to TRBJ1-2, with 7 bases lining up with TRBD1. After removal of 3 bases from V and 1 base from J, the junction contained 9 bases not matched to a gene. This CDR3 is 16 amino acids long. Looked up from germline, CDR1 is SGDLS and CDR2 is YYNGEE. Full variable domain (missing parts from reference TRBV9 and TRBJ1-2): DSGVTQTPKHLITATGQRVTLRCSPRSGDLSVYWYQQSLDQGLQFLIQYYNGEERAKGNILERFSAQQFPDLHSELNLSSLELGDSALYFCASSATRGPINYGYTFGSGTRLTVV.

The rearrangement uses TRBV5-6 and TRBJ2-1; 8 nucleotides agree with TRBD1. The CDR3 loop spans 16 amino acids. CDR1 is SGHDT, CDR2 YYEEEE, per germline. V trimming: 0 bases; J trimming: 2 bases; junction bases outside the gene matches: 4. Here the CDR3 DNA reads TGTGCCAGCAGCTTGGCGGACAGGGCTGCCTACAATGAGCAGTTCTTC. This translates into CASSLADRAAYNEQFF.

This clonotype has ten or more counts. The chain recombines TRBV9 with TRBJ2-1; TRBD2 is a possible D gene (5 bases). CDR3 length: 15 residues. Looked up from germline, CDR1 is SGDLS and CDR2 is YYNGEE. The V end lost 5 bases, the J end lost 4 bases, and 16 bases lay between the germline ends. The CDR3 sequence is CASSPRDLIYNEQFF. The CDR3 region has the DNA TGTGCCAGCAGTCCCCGGGATCTTATATACAATGAGCAGTTCTTC.

This clonotype was observed a handful of times. This could be a read error, since a much larger clone is one nucleotide away. V and J are TRBV2 and TRBJ2-7; 9 bases are a match to TRBD1. The CDR3 contains 13 residues. Germline loops: CDR1 SNHLY, CDR2 FYNNEI. The CDR3 loop is CASRGTGFYGQYF. The CDR3 DNA sequence: TGTGCCAGCAGGGGGACAGGGTTCTACGGGCAGTACTTC.

The chain has TRBV3-1 and TRBJ1-5; D is uncertain. The CDR3 extends over 12 amino acids. V was pared by 5 bases and J by 5 bases, with 7 bases between. In germline, CDR1 is LGHDT, CDR2 YNNKEL (reference sequence). The CDR3 protein is CASSGPHQPQHF. The CDR3 nucleotides read TGTGCCAGCAGCGGGCCCCATCAGCCCCAGCATTTT. Filled out from reference TRBV3-1 and TRBJ1-5, the complete variable domain reads DTAVSQTPKYLVTQMGNDKSIKCEQNLGHDTMYWYKQDSKKFLKIMFSYNNKELIINETVPNRFSPKSPDKAHLNLHINSLELGDSAVYFCASSGPHQPQHFGDGTRLSIL.

This clonotype has a count of ten or more. This chain uses TRBV12-3 or TRBV12-4 with TRBJ2-5; D not resolved. The CDR3 loop spans 14 amino acids. Trimming stripped 5 bases from V and 8 bases from J, with 18 bases between. The CDR3 nucleotides are TGTGCCAGCAGTCAGACTTTGTCCTGGAATACCCAGTACTTC. It translates to CASSQTLSWNTQYF.

Ten or more counts support this clonotype. The CDR3 DNA sequence: TGTGCCAGCCACGGACGGCGACTAGGGGAGACCCAGTACTTC. Residues: CASHGRRLGETQYF. The V call is TRBV28, the J call TRBJ2-5, with D possibly being TRBD2 (6 bases). Trimming shortened V by 8 bases and J by 5 bases, and 18 bases separated the two germline ends. The CDR3 covers 14 residues. Germline CDR1 reads MDHEN; CDR2 reads SYDVKM.

This rearrangement joins TRBV7-2 to TRBJ1-1, with TRBD1 as a possible D gene (5 bases). The length of the CDR3 is 14 residues. Deletions cut 1 base from V and 4 bases from J, with 10 bases between. Germline values: CDR1 SGHTA, CDR2 FQGNSA. Here the CDR3 DNA reads TGTGCCAGCAGCTTAGGGCCAGGGAGCACTGAAGCTTTCTTT. This codes for CASSLGPGSTEAFF.

This clonotype was detected ten times or more. The V call is TRBV5-1, the J call TRBJ2-2; 12 bases agree with TRBD1. CDR1 SGHRS and CDR2 YFSETQ come from the germline V gene. This CDR3 is 16 amino acids long. Trimming removed 5 bases from V and 3 bases from J; junction bases left unmatched: 5. CDR3 nucleotides: TGCGCCAGCAGGGGACAGGGGGCGAGGGACACCGGGGAGCTGTTTTTT. This gives the protein CASRGQGARDTGELFF.

The sample holds many counts of this clonotype. The J gene is TRBJ2-5, the V gene TRBV29-1; D may be TRBD1 (6 bases). The CDR3 extends over 14 amino acids. Germline loops: CDR1 SQVTM, CDR2 ANQGSEA. V gave up 7 bases and J gave up 0 bases, with 15 bases separating them. The CDR3 DNA is TGCAGCGCCAAGGGGGTGGACCACCAAGAGACCCAGTACTTC. Its translation is CSAKGVDHQETQYF.

The V and J genes are TRBV25-1 and TRBJ1-3; TRBD1 is a possible D gene (5 bases). The V gene lost 4 bases and the J gene lost 0 bases, with 19 bases spanning the gap. CDR3 size: 18 residues. The V gene's germline CDR1 is MGHDK and CDR2 SYGVNS. CDR3: CASSGRGKSSSSGNTIYF. DNA for the CDR3: TGTGCCAGCAGTGGTAGGGGAAAGTCCTCTAGCTCTGGAAACACCATATATTTT.

This rearrangement joins TRBV28 to TRBJ1-2; 12 bases line up with TRBD1. CDR3 length: 16 residues. V lost 4 bases and J lost 6; bases outside the gene matches: 9. Germline V gene sequence: CDR1 MDHEN, CDR2 SYDVKM. The CDR3 reads CASSSGTGGAHDGYTF. CDR3 bases: TGTGCCAGCAGTTCCGGGACAGGGGGCGCCCATGATGGCTACACCTTC.

Ten or more counts support this clonotype. The chain joins TRBV30 to TRBJ1-3; D gene ambiguous. Germline V lookup: CDR1 GTSNPN, CDR2 SVGIG (reference sequence). The CDR3 consists of 12 residues. With 3 bases removed from V and 2 bases from J, the gap between germline ends came to 5 bases. Here the CDR3 reads CAWRKAGNTIYF. CDR3 DNA: TGTGCCTGGAGGAAAGCTGGAAACACCATATATTTT. The entire variable domain, with the rest obtained from reference TRBV30 and TRBJ1-3, is as follows: SQTIHQWPATLVQPVGSPLSLECTVEGTSNPNLYWYRQAAGRGLQLLFYSVGIGQISSEVPQNLSASRPQDRQFILSSKKLLLSDSGFYLCAWRKAGNTIYFGEGSWLTVV.

This clonotype was observed at least ten times. The CDR3 sequence: CASSNPGLADNEQFF. Here the CDR3 DNA reads TGTGCCAGCAGCAATCCGGGACTAGCGGACAATGAGCAGTTCTTC. The V and J genes are TRBV5-4 and TRBJ2-1, with TRBD2 identical over 11 bases. In germline, CDR1 is SGHNT, CDR2 YYREEE (reference sequence). The CDR3 is 15 residues long. V dropped 4 bases and J dropped 5; count of bases not matched to a gene: 5.

This clonotype was recorded many times. The chain joins TRBV29-1 to TRBJ2-3; TRBD2 aligns across 7 bases. Germline V gives CDR1 SQVTM, CDR2 ANQGSEA. This CDR3 has 14 amino acids. Trimming removed 4 bases from V and 1 base from J; junction bases left unmatched: 5. CDR3 nucleotides: TGCAGCGTTGCCTCTAGCGGAGGCACAGATACGCAGTATTTT. Protein: CSVASSGGTDTQYF.

This clonotype was detected ten times or more. The CDR3 DNA is TGCGCCAGCAGCTCGAGCCCCAGGGCATCGAACACCGGGGAGCTGTTTTTT. Amino acids: CASSSSPRASNTGELFF. The rearrangement links TRBV5-1 to TRBJ2-2; tentative D call: TRBD1 (5 bases). The germline gives CDR1 SGHRS, CDR2 YFSETQ. CDR3 size: 17 residues. Between the trimmed V and J ends, which lost 3 bases and 0 bases, there was a span of 15 bases.

The chain recombines TRBV28 with TRBJ2-5, with a possible D match to TRBD2 (6 bases). Germline values: CDR1 MDHEN, CDR2 SYDVKM. There are 15 residues in the CDR3. V lost 6 bases to trimming and J lost 4 bases, with 18 bases between them. This CDR3 is CASSTSWGRTETQYF. As DNA, the CDR3 is TGTGCCAGCAGCACGTCGTGGGGGAGGACAGAGACCCAGTACTTC.

This clonotype was counted many times. The chain carries TRBV7-2 and TRBJ2-6; D gene uncertain. V lost 6 bases and J lost 2, with 8 bases in between. Germline loops: CDR1 SGHTA, CDR2 FQGNSA. The CDR3 is made up of 14 amino acids. Written as DNA, the CDR3 is TGTGCCAGCAGACCAGGAACTGGGGCCAACGTCCTGACTTTC. Its protein product is CASRPGTGANVLTF.

This clonotype was seen many times. The chain couples TRBV7-2 to TRBJ2-5, with D maybe TRBD1 (5 bases). Germline V CDR1 and CDR2: SGHTA, FQGNSA. Deletions cut 2 bases from V and 6 bases from J, with 13 bases between. CDR3 size: 14 residues. CDR3 region: CASSLRQGEQTQYF. CDR3 nucleotide sequence: TGTGCCAGCAGCTTACGGCAGGGCGAGCAGACCCAGTACTTC.

This clonotype occurred many times. The chain employs TRBV24-1 and TRBJ2-7; D is possibly TRBD1 (6 bases). V was clipped by 2 bases and J by 3 bases, with 10 bases between them. The germline V gene has CDR1 KGHDR and CDR2 SFDVKD. There are 14 residues in the CDR3. This CDR3 reads CATSDSTRGYEQYF. The CDR3 coding sequence is TGTGCCACCAGTGATTCCACCAGGGGCTACGAGCAGTACTTC.